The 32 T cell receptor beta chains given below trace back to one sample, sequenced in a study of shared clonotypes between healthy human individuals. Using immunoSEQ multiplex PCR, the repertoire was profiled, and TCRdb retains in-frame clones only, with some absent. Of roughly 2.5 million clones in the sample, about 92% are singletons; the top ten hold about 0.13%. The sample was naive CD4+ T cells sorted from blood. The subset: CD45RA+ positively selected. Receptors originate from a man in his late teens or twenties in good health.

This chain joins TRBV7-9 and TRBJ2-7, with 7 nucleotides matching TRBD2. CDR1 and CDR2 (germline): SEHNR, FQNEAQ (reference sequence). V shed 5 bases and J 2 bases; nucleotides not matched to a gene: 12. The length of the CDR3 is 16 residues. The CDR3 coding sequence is TGTGCCAGCAGCCTGCATTTGGGGGGAGGGCCCTACGAGCAGTACTTC. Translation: CASSLHLGGGPYEQYF.

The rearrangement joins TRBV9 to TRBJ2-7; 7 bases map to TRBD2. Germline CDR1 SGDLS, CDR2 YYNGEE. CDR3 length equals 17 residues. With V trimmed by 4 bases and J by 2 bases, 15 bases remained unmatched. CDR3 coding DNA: TGTGCCAGCAGCAAACAATATCCCATTGGACTAGCCTACGAGCAGTACTTC. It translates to CASSKQYPIGLAYEQYF.

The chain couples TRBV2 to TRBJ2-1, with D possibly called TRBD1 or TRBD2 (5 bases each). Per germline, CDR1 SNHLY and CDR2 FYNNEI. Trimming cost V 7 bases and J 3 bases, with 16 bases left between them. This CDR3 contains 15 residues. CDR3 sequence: CASTNPAGSYNEQFF. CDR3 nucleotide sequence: TGTGCCAGCACCAACCCGGCAGGGAGCTACAATGAGCAGTTCTTC.

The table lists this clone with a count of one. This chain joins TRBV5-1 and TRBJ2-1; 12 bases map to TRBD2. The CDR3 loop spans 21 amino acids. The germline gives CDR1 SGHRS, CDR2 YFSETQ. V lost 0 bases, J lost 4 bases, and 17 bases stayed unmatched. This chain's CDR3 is CASSLVGQGFGLAGRYNEQFF. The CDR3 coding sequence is TGCGCCAGCAGCTTGGTGGGACAGGGCTTTGGACTAGCGGGACGTTACAATGAGCAGTTCTTC.

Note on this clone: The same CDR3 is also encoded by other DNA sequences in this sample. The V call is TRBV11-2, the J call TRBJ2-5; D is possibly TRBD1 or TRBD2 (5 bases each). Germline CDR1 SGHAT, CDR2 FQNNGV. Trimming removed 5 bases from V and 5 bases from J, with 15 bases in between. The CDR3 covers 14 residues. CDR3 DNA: TGTGCCAGCAGCCAATTCCGGGGCGGGGAGACCCAGTACTTC. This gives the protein CASSQFRGGETQYF.

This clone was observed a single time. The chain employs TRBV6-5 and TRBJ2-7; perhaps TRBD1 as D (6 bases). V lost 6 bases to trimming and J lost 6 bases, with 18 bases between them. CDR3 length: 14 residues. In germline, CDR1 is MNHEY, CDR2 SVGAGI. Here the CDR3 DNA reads TGTGCCAGCAGCGGGCGGGCTGGACAGACCGAGCAGTACTTC. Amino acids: CASSGRAGQTEQYF.

The chain's CDR3 is CASGRQGGDTIYF. The CDR3 DNA reads TGTGCCAGCGGGAGACAGGGGGGGGACACCATATATTTT. The chain has TRBV6-5 and TRBJ1-3; TRBD1 aligns across 9 bases. The germline gives CDR1 MNHEY, CDR2 SVGAGI. This CDR3 has 13 amino acids. Trimming took 8 bases from V and 8 from J; bases not matched to a gene: 7.

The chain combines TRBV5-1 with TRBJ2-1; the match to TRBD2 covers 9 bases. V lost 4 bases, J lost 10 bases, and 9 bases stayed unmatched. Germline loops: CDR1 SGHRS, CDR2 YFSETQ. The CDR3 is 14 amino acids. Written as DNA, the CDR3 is TGCGCCAGCAGCGCCCAGGGACTAGCCGCCGAGCAGTTCTTC. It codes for CASSAQGLAAEQFF.

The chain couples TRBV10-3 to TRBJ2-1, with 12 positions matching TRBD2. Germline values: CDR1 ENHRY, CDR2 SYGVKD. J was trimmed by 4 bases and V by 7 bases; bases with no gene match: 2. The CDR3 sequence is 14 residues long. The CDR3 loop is CAIKTSGGYNEQFF. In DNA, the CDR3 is TGTGCCATCAAGACTAGCGGGGGATACAATGAGCAGTTCTTC.

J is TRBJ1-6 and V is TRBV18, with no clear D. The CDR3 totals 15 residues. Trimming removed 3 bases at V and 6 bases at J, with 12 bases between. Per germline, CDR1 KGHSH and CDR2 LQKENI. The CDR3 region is CASSPLQNFNSPLHF. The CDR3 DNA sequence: TGTGCCAGCTCACCCCTGCAGAATTTTAATTCACCCCTCCACTTT.

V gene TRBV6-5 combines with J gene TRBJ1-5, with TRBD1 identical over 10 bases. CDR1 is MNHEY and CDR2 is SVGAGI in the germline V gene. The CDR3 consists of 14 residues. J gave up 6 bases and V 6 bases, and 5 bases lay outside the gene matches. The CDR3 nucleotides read TGTGCCAGCAGCGGACAGGGGGTTAGTCAGCCCCAGCATTTT. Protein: CASSGQGVSQPQHF.

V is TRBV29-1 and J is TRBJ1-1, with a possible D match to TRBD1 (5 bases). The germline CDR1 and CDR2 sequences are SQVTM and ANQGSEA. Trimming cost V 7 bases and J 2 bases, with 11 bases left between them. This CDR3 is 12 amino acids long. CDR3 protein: CSGGGANTEAFF. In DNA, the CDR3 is TGCAGCGGGGGGGGAGCTAACACTGAAGCTTTCTTT.

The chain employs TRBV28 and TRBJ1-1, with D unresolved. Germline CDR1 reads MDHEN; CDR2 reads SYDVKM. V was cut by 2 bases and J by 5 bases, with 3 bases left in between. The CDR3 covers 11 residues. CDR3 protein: CASSLITEAFF. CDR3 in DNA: TGTGCCAGCAGTTTAATAACTGAAGCTTTCTTT. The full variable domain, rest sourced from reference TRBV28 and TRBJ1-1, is DVKVTQSSRYLVKRTGEKVFLECVQDMDHENMFWYRQDPGLGLRLIYFSYDVKMKEKGDIPEGYSVSREKKERFSLILESASTNQTSMYLCASSLITEAFFGQGTRLTVV.

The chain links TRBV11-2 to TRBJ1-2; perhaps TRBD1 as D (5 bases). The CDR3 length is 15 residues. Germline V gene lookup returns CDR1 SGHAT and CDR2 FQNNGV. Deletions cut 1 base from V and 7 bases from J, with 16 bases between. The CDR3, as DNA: TGTGCCAGCAGCTTAGTAAGGGGACCGCCCGGTGGCTACACCTTC. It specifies CASSLVRGPPGGYTF.

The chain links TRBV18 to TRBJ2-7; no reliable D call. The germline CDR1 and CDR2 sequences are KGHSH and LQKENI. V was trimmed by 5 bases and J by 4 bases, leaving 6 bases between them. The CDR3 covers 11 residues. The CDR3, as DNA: TGTGCCAGCTCATCCCAATACGAGCAGTACTTC. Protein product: CASSSQYEQYF.

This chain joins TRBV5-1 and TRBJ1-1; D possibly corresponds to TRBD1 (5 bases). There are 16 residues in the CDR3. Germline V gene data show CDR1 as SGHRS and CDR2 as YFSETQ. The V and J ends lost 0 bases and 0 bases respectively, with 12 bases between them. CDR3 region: CASSLAGGGVNTEAFF. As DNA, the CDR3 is TGCGCCAGCAGCTTGGCCGGGGGAGGCGTGAACACTGAAGCTTTCTTT. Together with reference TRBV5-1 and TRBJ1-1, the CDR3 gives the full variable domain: KAGVTQTPRYLIKTRGQQVTLSCSPISGHRSVSWYQQTPGQGLQFLFEYFSETQRNKGNFPGRFSGRQFSNSRSEMNVSTLELGDSALYLCASSLAGGGVNTEAFFGQGTRLTVV.

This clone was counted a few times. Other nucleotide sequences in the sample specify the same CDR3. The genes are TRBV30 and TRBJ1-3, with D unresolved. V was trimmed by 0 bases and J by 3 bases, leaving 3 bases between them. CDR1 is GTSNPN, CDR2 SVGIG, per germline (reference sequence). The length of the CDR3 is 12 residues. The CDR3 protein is CAWSVRGNTIYF. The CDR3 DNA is TGTGCCTGGAGTGTACGTGGAAACACCATATATTTT.

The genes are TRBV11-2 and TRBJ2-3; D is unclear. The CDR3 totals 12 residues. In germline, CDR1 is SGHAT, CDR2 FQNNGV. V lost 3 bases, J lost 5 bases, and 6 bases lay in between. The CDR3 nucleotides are TGTGCCAGCAGCTTCCTCCGAGATACGCAGTATTTT. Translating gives CASSFLRDTQYF.

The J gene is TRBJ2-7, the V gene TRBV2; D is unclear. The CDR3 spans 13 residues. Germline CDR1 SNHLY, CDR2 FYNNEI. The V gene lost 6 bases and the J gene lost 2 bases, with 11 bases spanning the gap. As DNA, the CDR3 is TGTGCCAGCAGGCAGCCCGGCCCCTACGAGCAGTACTTC. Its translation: CASRQPGPYEQYF.

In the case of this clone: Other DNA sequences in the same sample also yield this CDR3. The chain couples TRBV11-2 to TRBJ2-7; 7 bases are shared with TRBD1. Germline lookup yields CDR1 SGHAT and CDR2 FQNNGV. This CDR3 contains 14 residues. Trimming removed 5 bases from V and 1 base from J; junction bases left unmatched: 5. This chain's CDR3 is CASSRGQVSYEQYF. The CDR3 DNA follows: TGTGCCAGCAGCCGAGGACAGGTTTCCTACGAGCAGTACTTC.

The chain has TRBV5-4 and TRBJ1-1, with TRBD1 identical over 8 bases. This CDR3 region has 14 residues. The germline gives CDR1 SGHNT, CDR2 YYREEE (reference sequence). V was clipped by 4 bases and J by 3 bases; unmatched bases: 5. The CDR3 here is CASSRATGDTEAFF. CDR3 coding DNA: TGTGCCAGCAGCAGGGCGACAGGGGACACTGAAGCTTTCTTT.

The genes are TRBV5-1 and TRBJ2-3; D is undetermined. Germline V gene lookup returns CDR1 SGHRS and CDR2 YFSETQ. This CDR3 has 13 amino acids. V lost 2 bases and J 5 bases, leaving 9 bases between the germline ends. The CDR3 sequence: CASSFLPKDTQYF. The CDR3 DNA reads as TGCGCCAGCAGCTTTCTCCCCAAAGATACGCAGTATTTT. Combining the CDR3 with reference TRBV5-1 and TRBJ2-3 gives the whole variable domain KAGVTQTPRYLIKTRGQQVTLSCSPISGHRSVSWYQQTPGQGLQFLFEYFSETQRNKGNFPGRFSGRQFSNSRSEMNVSTLELGDSALYLCASSFLPKDTQYFGPGTRLTVL.

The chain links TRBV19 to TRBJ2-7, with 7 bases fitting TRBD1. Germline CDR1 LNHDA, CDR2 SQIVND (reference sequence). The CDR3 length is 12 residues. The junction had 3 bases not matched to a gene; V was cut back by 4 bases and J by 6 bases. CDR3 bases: TGTGCCAGTAGTACCAACAGGGGCGAGCAGTACTTC. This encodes CASSTNRGEQYF. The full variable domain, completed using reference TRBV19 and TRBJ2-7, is DGGITQSPKYLFRKEGQNVTLSCEQNLNHDAMYWYRQDPGQGLRLIYYSQIVNDFQKGDIAEGYSVSREKKESFPLTVTSAQKNPTAFYLCASSTNRGEQYFGPGTRLTVT.

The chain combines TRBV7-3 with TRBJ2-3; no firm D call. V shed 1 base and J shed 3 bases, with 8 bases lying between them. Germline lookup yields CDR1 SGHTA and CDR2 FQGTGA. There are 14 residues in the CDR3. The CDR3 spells CASSLKWGTDTQYF. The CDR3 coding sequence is TGTGCCAGCAGCTTAAAATGGGGAACAGATACGCAGTATTTT.

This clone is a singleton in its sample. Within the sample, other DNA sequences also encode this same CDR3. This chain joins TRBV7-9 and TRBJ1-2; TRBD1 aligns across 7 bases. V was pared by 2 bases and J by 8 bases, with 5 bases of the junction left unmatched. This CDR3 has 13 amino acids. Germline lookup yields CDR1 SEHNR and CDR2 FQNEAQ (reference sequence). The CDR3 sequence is CASSLRGGDGYTF. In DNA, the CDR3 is TGTGCCAGCAGCTTAAGAGGGGGCGACGGCTACACCTTC.

The CDR3 nucleotides are TGTGCCAGCAGTTTAGTTTTGGGGATGGAGACCCAGTACTTC. Residues: CASSLVLGMETQYF. The chain has TRBV28 and TRBJ2-5; D not certain. CDR1 is MDHEN, CDR2 SYDVKM, per germline. V lost 2 bases and J 5 bases, leaving 12 bases between the germline ends. The CDR3 spans 14 residues.

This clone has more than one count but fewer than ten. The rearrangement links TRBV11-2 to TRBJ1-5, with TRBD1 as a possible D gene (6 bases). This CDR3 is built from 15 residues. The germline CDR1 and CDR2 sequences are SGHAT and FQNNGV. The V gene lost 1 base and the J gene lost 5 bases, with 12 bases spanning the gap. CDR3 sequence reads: CASSLGQGTYQPQHF. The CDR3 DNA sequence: TGTGCCAGCAGCTTAGGTCAGGGGACGTATCAGCCCCAGCATTTT.

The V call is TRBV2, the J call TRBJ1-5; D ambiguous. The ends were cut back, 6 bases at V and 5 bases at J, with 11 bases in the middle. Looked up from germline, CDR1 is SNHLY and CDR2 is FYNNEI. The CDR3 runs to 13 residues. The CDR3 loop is CASSLGRDQPQHF. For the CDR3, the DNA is TGTGCCAGCAGCCTCGGGAGAGATCAGCCCCAGCATTTT.

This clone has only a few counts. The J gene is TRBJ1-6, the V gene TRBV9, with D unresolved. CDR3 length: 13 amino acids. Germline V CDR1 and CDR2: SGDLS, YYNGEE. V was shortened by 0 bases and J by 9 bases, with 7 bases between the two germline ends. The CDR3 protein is CASSVDPLSPLHF. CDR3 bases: TGTGCCAGCAGCGTAGATCCTCTTTCACCCCTCCACTTT.

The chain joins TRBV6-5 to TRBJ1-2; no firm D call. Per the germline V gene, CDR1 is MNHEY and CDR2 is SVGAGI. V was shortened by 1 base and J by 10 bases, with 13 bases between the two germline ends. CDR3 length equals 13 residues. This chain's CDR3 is CASSYLAVRDYTF. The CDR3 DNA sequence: TGTGCCAGCAGTTACTTGGCGGTACGAGACTACACCTTC.

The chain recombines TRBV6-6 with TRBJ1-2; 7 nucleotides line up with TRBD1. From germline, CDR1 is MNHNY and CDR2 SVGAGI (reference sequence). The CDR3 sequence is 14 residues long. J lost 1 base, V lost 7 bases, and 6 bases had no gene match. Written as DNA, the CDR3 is TGTGCCAGCAACGAGGACAGGAGTAACTATGGCTACACCTTC. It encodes CASNEDRSNYGYTF.

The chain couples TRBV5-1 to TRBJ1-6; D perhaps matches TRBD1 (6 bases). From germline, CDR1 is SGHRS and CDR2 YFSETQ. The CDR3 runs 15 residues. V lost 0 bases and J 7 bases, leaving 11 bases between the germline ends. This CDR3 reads CASSLAGAGNSPLHF. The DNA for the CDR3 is TGCGCCAGCAGCTTGGCAGGGGCTGGGAATTCACCCCTCCACTTT.